Below, 14 T cell receptor beta chains from the same sample are listed, as sequenced in a study of T-cell memory formation after mild COVID-19. Using its own MiXCR run on the 5' RACE reads, TCRdb lists one record per CDR3 protein. The repertoire has under 300,000 distinct CDR3 sequences, approximately 8% of them found once; the top ten carry approximately 23%. The specimen sequenced was PBMCs or a T cell subset sorted from them (not recorded which). The source of these receptors is a man aged 18 to 30 who had mild COVID-19 (a few samples of this study predate the infection). Cell type and time point are not known.

This clonotype was recorded a few times. J is TRBJ2-3 and V is TRBV4-2; 11 bases map to TRBD2. The length of the CDR3 is 16 residues. Germline V CDR1 and CDR2: LGHNA, YNFKEQ. Losses at the gene ends were 1 base for V and 3 bases for J; bases not matched to a gene: 3. The CDR3 region is CASSQGVAGGTDTQYF. The CDR3 DNA sequence: TGTGCCAGCAGCCAAGGCGTAGCGGGGGGGACAGATACGCAGTATTTT.

This clonotype has at least ten counts. V gene TRBV7-2 combines with J gene TRBJ1-1, with 7 bases aligning to TRBD1. J was trimmed by 1 base and V by 7 bases; bases with no gene match: 6. Germline V gives CDR1 SGHTA, CDR2 FQGNSA. The CDR3 covers 14 residues. The CDR3 reads CASTMRTGNTEAFF. The CDR3 DNA follows: TGTGCCAGCACCATGAGGACAGGGAACACTGAAGCTTTCTTT.

The rearrangement links TRBV7-2 to TRBJ1-6, with D uncertain. The germline V and J ends were trimmed by 4 bases and 5 bases, with 9 bases remaining between them. Germline V gene lookup returns CDR1 SGHTA and CDR2 FQGNSA. The CDR3 has 14 amino acids. CDR3 bases: TGTGCCAGCAGCTCCGGTACTGATAATTCACCCCTCCACTTT. This translates into CASSSGTDNSPLHF. Using reference TRBV7-2 and TRBJ1-6 for the parts outside the CDR3, the full variable domain is GAGVSQSPSNKVTEKGKDVELRCDPISGHTALYWYRQSLGQGLEFLIYFQGNSAPDKSGLPSDRFSAERTGGSVSTLTIQRTQQEDSAVYLCASSSGTDNSPLHFGNGTRLTVT.

This clonotype was seen repeatedly, ten times or more. The rearrangement links TRBV7-7 to TRBJ2-7; 15 nucleotides agree with TRBD2. Germline values: CDR1 SSHAT, CDR2 FNYEAQ (reference sequence). The CDR3 extends over 14 amino acids. The V gene end was trimmed by 5 bases and the J gene end by 10 bases; junction bases not matched to a gene: 6. The CDR3 DNA reads TGTGCCAGCAGCCCCGGGACTAGCGGGGGGCCCCAGTACTTC. It translates to CASSPGTSGGPQYF.

This clonotype was recorded a few times. J is TRBJ2-7 and V is TRBV6-5; possible D gene TRBD1, 6 bases. Looked up from germline, CDR1 is MNHEY and CDR2 is SVGAGI. This CDR3 comprises 14 residues. V lost 2 bases and J lost 6, with 14 bases in between. The CDR3 DNA follows: TGTGCCAGCAGTTACGATGGGGGCCCGGGCGAGCAGTACTTC. It codes for CASSYDGGPGEQYF.

Ten or more counts support this clonotype. The chain is built from TRBV5-1 and TRBJ2-1; 10 bases map to TRBD1. Per germline, CDR1 SGHRS and CDR2 YFSETQ. The CDR3 extends over 15 amino acids. The V segment lost 5 bases and the J segment 2 bases; nucleotides outside the gene matches: 4. Written as DNA, the CDR3 is TGCGCCAGCAGTCCCGGGACAGGGGCCTACAATGAGCAGTTCTTC. As protein: CASSPGTGAYNEQFF.

The chain recombines TRBV5-1 with TRBJ2-1, with D perhaps assigned TRBD1 or TRBD2 (5 bases each). CDR3 size: 17 residues. Germline V gene data show CDR1 as SGHRS and CDR2 as YFSETQ. V was trimmed by 4 bases and J by 7 bases, leaving 24 bases between them. The CDR3 reads CASSQILGVRGQNEQFF. The CDR3 DNA sequence: TGCGCCAGCAGCCAAATTCTGGGGGTTCGAGGTCAGAATGAGCAGTTCTTC.

This rearrangement joins TRBV20-1 to TRBJ2-5; D is undetermined. CDR3 length equals 13 residues. Germline CDR1 and CDR2: DFQATT and SNEGSKA (reference sequence). V lost 1 base, J lost 4 bases, and 10 bases lay in between. The CDR3 DNA follows: TGCAGTGCTAGAGGTTGGGGAAGAGAGACCCAGTACTTC. Encoded protein: CSARGWGRETQYF.

This clonotype was detected a few times. The rearrangement uses TRBV6-6 and TRBJ1-6, with 7 bases aligning to TRBD1. V shed 0 bases, J shed 0 bases, and the junction held 8 bases outside the gene matches. The CDR3 is made up of 19 amino acids. The germline CDR1 and CDR2 sequences are MNHNY and SVGAGI (reference sequence). CDR3 nucleotide sequence: TGTGCCAGCAGTTACTCGGGTCTTCGGGACAGCTCCTATAATTCACCCCTCCACTTT. Its translation: CASSYSGLRDSSYNSPLHF.

This clonotype was counted at least ten times. V is TRBV7-9 and J is TRBJ2-5; D call uncertain. In germline, CDR1 is SEHNR, CDR2 FQNEAQ (reference sequence). Trimming shortened V by 6 bases and J by 5 bases, and 10 bases separated the two germline ends. CDR3 length equals 12 residues. CDR3 sequence reads: CASSQSRETQYF. The DNA of the CDR3 is TGTGCCAGCAGTCAAAGTCGGGAGACCCAGTACTTC.

This clonotype was seen more than once but under ten times. This chain links TRBV4-2 with TRBJ1-5; D uncertain. The CDR3 is 17 amino acids. V lost 0 bases, J lost 9 bases, and 21 bases lay in between. CDR1 LGHNA and CDR2 YNFKEQ come from the germline V gene. CDR3 sequence (DNA): TGTGCCAGCAGCCAAGAATATGGGAACAGCGGCATCTGGCCCCAGCATTTT. Encoded protein: CASSQEYGNSGIWPQHF.

This clonotype was seen at least ten times. The CDR3 region is CASSRTSVGDYNEQFF. Written as DNA, the CDR3 is TGCGCCAGCAGCCGAACCTCGGTCGGAGACTACAATGAGCAGTTCTTC. The V and J genes are TRBV5-1 and TRBJ2-1; D ambiguous. The germline CDR1 and CDR2 sequences are SGHRS and YFSETQ. CDR3 length equals 16 residues. The V end lost 4 bases, the J end lost 3 bases, and 17 bases lay between the germline ends. The full variable domain, completed using reference TRBV5-1 and TRBJ2-1, is KAGVTQTPRYLIKTRGQQVTLSCSPISGHRSVSWYQQTPGQGLQFLFEYFSETQRNKGNFPGRFSGRQFSNSRSEMNVSTLELGDSALYLCASSRTSVGDYNEQFFGPGTRLTVL.

This clonotype was observed a handful of times. This chain uses TRBV11-2 with TRBJ2-1; D is undetermined. The CDR3 runs 15 residues. The V gene lost 0 bases and the J gene lost 1 base, with 7 bases spanning the gap. Per the germline V gene, CDR1 is SGHAT and CDR2 is FQNNGV. CDR3 coding DNA: TGTGCCAGCAGCTTAGATGGCAGGTCCTACAATGAGCAGTTCTTC. Translated: CASSLDGRSYNEQFF.

This clonotype has just a few counts. This chain connects TRBV23-1 to TRBJ1-1, with unresolved D. TRBV23-1 is recorded as an ORF, its role being uncertain. The V end was cut by 10 bases, the J end by 0 bases, with 18 bases between. This CDR3 is built from 15 residues. The chain's CDR3 is CANLVSGVVNTEAFF. CDR3 nucleotides: TGCGCCAACCTAGTTTCCGGGGTCGTGAACACTGAAGCTTTCTTT.